This T cell receptor beta chain was retrieved from a study of blood T cell repertoires in COVID-19. Study-wide context: COVID-19 samples, acute and convalescent, were from the United States, Italy and Spain.

Deletions cut 0 bases from V and 0 bases from J, with 11 bases between. Germline CDR1 KGHSH, CDR2 LQKENI. There are 16 residues in the CDR3. Original analysis: Estimation of nucleated cell counts was performed using reference gene primer amplification. This table comes from immunoSEQ multiplex PCR, and its TCRdb copy is limited to in-frame clones, with some not included. V and J calls and clone size are copied from that table; D and trimming were computed from the DNA. This sample has under 200,000 clones; around 80% occur once, and the top ten carry under 3%. Sequenced: peripheral blood. The gene calls are TRBV18 and TRBJ1-1, with D uncertain. This sequence originates from an older woman with acute or convalescent COVID-19. Written as DNA, the CDR3 is TGTGCCAGCTCACCACCGGCCGTTGAAATGAACACTGAAGCTTTCTTT. It specifies CASSPPAVEMNTEAFF.